This T cell receptor beta chain was sequenced in a study of T-cell memory formation after mild COVID-19. General study findings and limits: The finding that pre-infection memory included some responding clones suggested that cross-reactive memory joined.

5'RACE primed at constant segments yielded TCR alpha and TCR beta cDNA libraries bearing sample barcodes and UMIs. MiXCR, run by TCRdb on the 5' RACE reads, gives a single entry per CDR3 protein. The repertoire has around 300,000 distinct CDR3 sequences, roughly 13% of them found once; the top ten carry roughly 20%. As to this clonotype: Antigen unknown.

Material for sequencing was PBMCs or a T cell subset sorted from them (not recorded which). This TCR was sampled from a man between 18 and 29 years old who had mild COVID-19 (a few samples of this study predate the infection). Cell type and time point are not known.

The CDR3 here is CASFPTGQGWERTF. CDR3 nucleotide sequence: TGTGCCAGCTTCCCAACGGGACAGGGTTGGGAGCGCACCTTC. The V call is TRBV27, the J call TRBJ1-2; 9 bases agree with TRBD1. CDR1 is MNHEY, CDR2 SMNVEV, per germline (reference sequence). Losses at the gene ends were 8 bases for V and 13 bases for J; bases not matched to a gene: 17. The CDR3 totals 14 residues.